Shown below are 23 T cell receptor beta chains from a single sample sequenced in a study of control samples from healthy donors and cancer patients. TCRdb's copy holds only in-frame clones and misses some; the assay was immunoSEQ multiplex PCR. The sample yields under 200,000 clones, 91% seen once. Sequenced input: blood. The receptors stem from a woman aged 30 to 39 in good health.

The genes are TRBV11-3 and TRBJ2-1, with D perhaps TRBD1 or TRBD2 (5 bases each). Germline CDR1 SGHNT, CDR2 YENEEA. This CDR3 has 16 amino acids. V lost 1 base and J lost 0, with 10 bases in between. This chain's CDR3 is CASSLAGQSSYNEQFF. The CDR3 nucleotides are TGTGCCAGCAGCTTAGCGGGGCAGAGCTCCTACAATGAGCAGTTCTTC. The full variable domain, in which reference TRBV11-3 and TRBJ2-1 provide the parts outside the CDR3, is EAGVVQSPRYKIIEKKQPVAFWCNPISGHNTLYWYLQNLGQGPELLIRYENEEAVDDSQLPKDRFSAERLKGVDSTLKIQPAELGDSAVYLCASSLAGQSSYNEQFFGPGTRLTVL.

The chain employs TRBV6-6 and TRBJ2-7; the match to TRBD1 covers 10 bases. Germline CDR1 is MNHNY and CDR2 is SVGAGI (reference sequence). Trimming cost V 5 bases and J 6 bases; bases outside gene matches: 1. The CDR3 contains 12 residues. The CDR3 protein is CASSGQGGEQYF. CDR3 nucleotide sequence: TGTGCCAGCAGTGGACAGGGGGGCGAGCAGTACTTC.

The chain is built from TRBV5-6 and TRBJ1-3; D is ambiguous. This CDR3 is 14 amino acids long. V was trimmed by 1 base and J by 1 base, leaving 6 bases between them. The V gene's germline CDR1 is SGHDT and CDR2 YYEEEE. CDR3 sequence: CASSLFWSGNTIYF. The DNA for the CDR3 is TGTGCCAGCAGCTTGTTCTGGTCTGGAAACACCATATATTTT.

The chain is built from TRBV15 and TRBJ2-5; 13 bases match TRBD2. The germline V gene encodes CDR1 LNHNV and CDR2 YYDKDF (reference sequence). The CDR3 has 17 residues. The V segment lost 1 base and the J segment 2 bases; nucleotides outside the gene matches: 4. The CDR3 reads CATSRGGLAGDQETQYF. Written as DNA, the CDR3 is TGTGCCACCAGCAGAGGAGGACTAGCGGGAGATCAAGAGACCCAGTACTTC.

V is TRBV28 and J is TRBJ2-7; possible D gene TRBD1, 5 bases. V was shortened by 2 bases and J by 3 bases, with 8 bases between the two germline ends. The length of the CDR3 is 13 residues. CDR1 MDHEN and CDR2 SYDVKM come from the germline V gene. CDR3 amino acids: CASSLVGVYEQYF. The CDR3 bases are TGTGCCAGCAGTTTAGTAGGGGTCTACGAGCAGTACTTC.

CDR3 bases: TGTGCCAGCAGTTACCGCCAGGCCCATTCACCCCTCCACTTT. Translation gives CASSYRQAHSPLHF. V gene TRBV6-2 or TRBV6-3 combines with J gene TRBJ1-6; D is ambiguous. The ends were cut back, 2 bases at V and 8 bases at J, with 10 bases in the middle. This CDR3 spans 14 amino acids. Looked up from germline, CDR1 is MNHEY and CDR2 is SVGEGT.

This clone was detected a few times. The CDR3 DNA is TGTGCCAGCAGCTTAGTGACAGGGAACACCGGGGAGCTGTTTTTT. Protein: CASSLVTGNTGELFF. This rearrangement joins TRBV7-9 to TRBJ2-2; D perhaps matches TRBD1 (6 bases). This CDR3 contains 15 residues. Looked up from germline, CDR1 is SEHNR and CDR2 is FQNEAQ (reference sequence). V was cut by 1 base and J by 1 base, with 7 bases left in between.

This rearrangement joins TRBV6-5 to TRBJ2-2; D possibly corresponds to TRBD2 (6 bases). Trimming took 7 bases from V and 3 from J, leaving 12 bases between them. The CDR3 has 14 residues. The germline CDR1 and CDR2 sequences are MNHEY and SVGAGI. The CDR3 DNA reads as TGTGCCAGCAATATAGCGGCCCACACCGGGGAGCTGTTTTTT. This sequence encodes CASNIAAHTGELFF.

This clone was found once. The V gene is TRBV10-3, the J gene TRBJ1-1; D is ambiguous. This CDR3 region has 12 residues. The V end was cut by 6 bases, the J end by 1 base, with 6 bases between. Germline values: CDR1 ENHRY, CDR2 SYGVKD. CDR3 DNA: TGTGCCATCAGACATGAGAACACTGAAGCTTTCTTT. Protein sequence: CAIRHENTEAFF.

The chain joins TRBV12-3 or TRBV12-4 to TRBJ1-2, with 9 bases aligning to TRBD1. J was trimmed by 7 bases and V by 5 bases; bases with no gene match: 5. The CDR3 has 13 residues. The CDR3 sequence is CASSPDRGGGYTF. The CDR3 coding sequence is TGTGCCAGCAGTCCTGACAGGGGGGGTGGCTACACCTTC.

The V gene is TRBV6-4, the J gene TRBJ2-3; 7 nucleotides line up with TRBD1. J lost 2 bases, V lost 2 bases, and 1 base had no gene match. Germline CDR1 is MRHNA and CDR2 is SNTAGT. The CDR3 is 14 amino acids. The CDR3 DNA reads as TGTGCCAGCAGTGACGGACAGGACACAGATACGCAGTATTTT. Its protein product is CASSDGQDTDTQYF.

The rearrangement joins TRBV19 to TRBJ1-4; 7 positions agree with TRBD1. Germline V gene lookup returns CDR1 LNHDA and CDR2 SQIVND (reference sequence). This CDR3 is built from 15 residues. V was clipped by 6 bases and J by 0 bases; unmatched bases: 4. The CDR3 nucleotides are TGTGCCAGTAGGACAGGGCATGCAACTAATGAAAAACTGTTTTTT. Protein: CASRTGHATNEKLFF. The variable domain in full, completed from reference TRBV19 and TRBJ1-4, reads DGGITQSPKYLFRKEGQNVTLSCEQNLNHDAMYWYRQDPGQGLRLIYYSQIVNDFQKGDIAEGYSVSREKKESFPLTVTSAQKNPTAFYLCASRTGHATNEKLFFGSGTQLSVL.

This rearrangement joins TRBV12-3 or TRBV12-4 to TRBJ1-2; D unresolved. This CDR3 region has 13 residues. V gave up 6 bases and J gave up 3 bases, with 11 bases separating them. The CDR3 spells CASSPTNDYGYTF. Written as DNA, the CDR3 is TGTGCCAGCAGCCCAACAAATGACTATGGCTACACCTTC.

Only one count was recorded for this clone. Other DNA variants within this sample encode the same CDR3. V is TRBV6-2 or TRBV6-3 and J is TRBJ1-2; D is unresolved. The ends were cut back, 0 bases at V and 1 base at J, with 0 bases in the middle. The CDR3 is made up of 12 amino acids. Per germline, CDR1 MNHEY and CDR2 SVGEGT. The chain's CDR3 is CASSYSNYGYTF. The CDR3 DNA reads as TGTGCCAGCAGTTACTCTAACTATGGCTACACCTTC.

J is TRBJ2-5 and V is TRBV2, with a possible D match to TRBD1 (5 bases). This CDR3 is built from 13 residues. Trimming left V 6 bases short and J 5 bases short, with 13 bases between. Germline CDR1 SNHLY, CDR2 FYNNEI. The CDR3 reads CASRAGSGETQYF. CDR3 nucleotides: TGTGCCAGCAGGGCAGGGTCCGGCGAGACCCAGTACTTC.

The chain recombines TRBV10-3 with TRBJ2-7; the D is unclear. CDR1 is ENHRY, CDR2 SYGVKD, per germline. This CDR3 spans 13 amino acids. Trimming cost V 3 bases and J 4 bases, with 10 bases left between them. CDR3 amino acids: CAISELDGYEQYF. DNA of the CDR3: TGTGCCATCAGTGAACTGGACGGGTACGAGCAGTACTTC.

The chain recombines TRBV21-1 with TRBJ2-2. TRBV21-1 is a documented pseudogene. The CDR3 extends over 13 amino acids. Written as DNA, the CDR3 is TGTGCCAGCAGCAGACGGAACACCGGGGAGCTGTTTTTT. The encoded protein is CASSRRNTGELFF.

This chain uses TRBV7-9 with TRBJ2-5; 7 nucleotides align to TRBD2. This CDR3 is built from 13 residues. The germline CDR1 and CDR2 sequences are SEHNR and FQNEAQ (reference sequence). J was trimmed by 5 bases and V by 5 bases; bases with no gene match: 5. CDR3 sequence: CASSQGGEETQYF. For the CDR3, the DNA is TGTGCCAGCAGCCAGGGAGGGGAGGAGACCCAGTACTTC.

The chain carries TRBV5-6 and TRBJ1-5, with D tentatively TRBD1 (5 bases). V was pared by 1 base and J by 7 bases, with 9 bases between. The CDR3 sequence is 13 residues long. The germline CDR1 and CDR2 sequences are SGHDT and YYEEEE. CDR3 DNA sequence: TGTGCCAGCAGCTTGACAGGTTTGCAGCCCCAGCATTTT. Translation gives CASSLTGLQPQHF.

This clone has a handful of counts. In the same sample, other DNA sequences code for this CDR3. V usage is TRBV7-2 and J usage is TRBJ1-4; 9 bases are shared with TRBD1. The CDR3 totals 15 residues. The germline CDR1 and CDR2 sequences are SGHTA and FQGNSA. V was clipped by 0 bases and J by 8 bases; unmatched bases: 4. The CDR3 sequence is CASSLAGQGWEKLFF. The CDR3, as DNA: TGTGCCAGCAGCTTAGCGGGACAGGGTTGGGAAAAACTGTTTTTT.

This clone was recorded only once. The V gene is TRBV7-9, the J gene TRBJ1-2; 11 bases fit TRBD1. V lost 5 bases, J lost 4 bases, and 6 bases stayed unmatched. The length of the CDR3 is 15 residues. The V gene's germline CDR1 is SEHNR and CDR2 FQNEAQ (reference sequence). The CDR3 DNA reads TGTGCCAGCAGCCCCCGGACAGGGGGCTCCTATGGCTACACCTTC. This encodes CASSPRTGGSYGYTF.

The chain combines TRBV7-9 with TRBJ2-2, with D perhaps TRBD2 (7 bases). Looked up from germline, CDR1 is SEHNR and CDR2 is FQNEAQ (reference sequence). The CDR3 spans 14 residues. V lost 5 bases and J 5 bases, leaving 12 bases between the germline ends. The CDR3 loop is CASSTGRGTGELFF. The CDR3 nucleotides read TGTGCCAGCAGCACAGGGAGGGGGACCGGGGAGCTGTTTTTT.

Here the CDR3 reads CASSYPGQDGYTF. As DNA, the CDR3 is TGTGCCAGCTCGTACCCGGGACAGGATGGCTACACCTTC. The chain joins TRBV18 to TRBJ1-2, with 8 bases matching TRBD1. Germline values: CDR1 KGHSH, CDR2 LQKENI. V lost 6 bases, J lost 6 bases, and 6 bases stayed unmatched. This CDR3 has 13 residues.